This T cell receptor (beta chain) was documented in a study of blood T cell repertoires in COVID-19. Turning to the study itself: There were acute and convalescent COVID-19 samples, and they came from the United States, Italy and Spain. PBMCs, B-cell-depleted T cells, or T cells were the source of the cDNA or gDNA that made up the material.

Original handling: Reference gene primer amplification yielded estimated nucleated cell counts. Clones were sequenced by immunoSEQ multiplex PCR, and TCRdb holds only the in-frame ones, with some missing. For V, J and clone size, that table is used; D and trimming come from the DNA. The sample includes 96,000 or so clones, more than 80% of them seen just once. In this sample, this clone turned up a few times. Germline trimming cut 5 bases from V and 6 bases from J; bases unmatched to any gene: 9. Germline CDR1 and CDR2: LNHDA and SQIVND (reference sequence). This CDR3 contains 15 residues. The genes are TRBV19 and TRBJ1-2; 10 nucleotides agree with TRBD1. Sequencing was done on a sample of peripheral blood. The receptor was isolated from a man at least 80 years old with COVID-19, enrolled during active disease. The CDR3 sequence: CASSDRTGGYDGYTF. In DNA, the CDR3 is TGTGCCAGTAGTGACCGGACAGGGGGATACGATGGCTACACCTTC.